One sample yielded the 22 T cell receptor beta chains listed below, sequenced in a study of T cell repertoires in cytomegalovirus infection. No antigens are known for them. One entry per CDR3 protein, called by TCRdb with MiXCR from the reads. The sample yields around 750,000 distinct CDR3 sequences, approximately 30% seen once. Sample: cultured CD8+ T cells from PBMCs, taken from culture after CMV antigen stimulation. All receptors derive from a human donor in good health (CMV status not recorded). Some clones in this sample may be carry-over from other donors' samples.

The chain recombines TRBV2 with TRBJ2-3; a weak D match, TRBD2 (5 bases). Germline V gene lookup returns CDR1 SNHLY and CDR2 FYNNEI. This CDR3 has 14 residues. V gave up 8 bases and J gave up 4 bases, with 16 bases separating them. CDR3: CASDGLALSDTQYF. CDR3 nucleotides: TGTGCCAGCGATGGACTGGCGTTATCAGATACGCAGTATTTT.

This clonotype was counted only a few times. The gene calls are TRBV20-1 and TRBJ1-1; a weak D match, TRBD1 (5 bases). Trimming took off 1 base at V and 5 bases at J, with 14 bases between the two ends. From germline, CDR1 is DFQATT and CDR2 SNEGSKA (reference sequence). This CDR3 is built from 14 residues. CDR3 protein: CSARVGAGRTEAFF. The CDR3 DNA reads TGCAGTGCTAGAGTTGGGGCAGGGAGGACTGAAGCTTTCTTT.

This clonotype was seen more than once but under ten times. The chain recombines TRBV7-2 with TRBJ2-7; D remains ambiguous. CDR3 length: 15 amino acids. V shed 5 bases and J shed 0 bases, with 14 bases lying between them. Germline V gene sequence: CDR1 SGHTA, CDR2 FQGNSA. CDR3 nucleotide sequence: TGTGCCAGCAGCCCAGAGGCAGGACCCTCCTACGAGCAGTACTTC. Protein sequence: CASSPEAGPSYEQYF.

This sequence joins TRBV5-1 and TRBJ1-1; maybe TRBD1 (5 bases). Germline CDR1 and CDR2: SGHRS and YFSETQ. CDR3 size: 12 residues. V lost 6 bases and J 1 base, leaving 7 bases between the germline ends. The CDR3 spells CASTGQNTEAFF. CDR3 in DNA: TGCGCCAGCACCGGACAGAACACTGAAGCTTTCTTT.

The V call is TRBV12-3 or TRBV12-4, the J call TRBJ2-7; D unresolved. CDR3 length: 15 amino acids. The V end lost 7 bases, the J end lost 0 bases, and 16 bases lay between the germline ends. The CDR3 spells CASTSSDGLSYEQYF. The CDR3 DNA follows: TGTGCCAGCACCTCCTCGGACGGCCTCTCCTACGAGCAGTACTTC.

This chain links TRBV7-6 with TRBJ2-1; TRBD2 matches 10 bases. CDR1 and CDR2 from the germline V gene are SGHVS and FNYEAQ. V was clipped by 6 bases and J by 3 bases; unmatched bases: 17. The CDR3 has 19 residues. The CDR3 region is CASSIKRGGLRVGYNEQFF. In nucleotides, the CDR3 is TGTGCCAGCAGTATTAAGCGGGGGGGACTCCGGGTGGGCTACAATGAGCAGTTCTTC.

This clonotype appeared many times. The chain recombines TRBV12-3 or TRBV12-4 with TRBJ1-2; a weak D match, TRBD1 (5 bases). The CDR3 spans 14 residues. Trimming pared 6 bases from V and 4 bases from J, leaving 15 bases between. The chain's CDR3 is CASSRLPGGYGYTF. The CDR3 DNA follows: TGTGCCAGCAGCCGGCTCCCGGGGGGCTATGGCTACACCTTC.

The sample holds many counts of this clonotype. V usage is TRBV7-2 and J usage is TRBJ2-3; 12 positions agree with TRBD2. This CDR3 is 15 amino acids long. The V gene end was trimmed by 5 bases and the J gene end by 4 bases; junction bases not matched to a gene: 4. From germline, CDR1 is SGHTA and CDR2 FQGNSA. The CDR3 bases are TGTGCCAGCAGCCCCGGACTAGCGGGGTCAGATACGCAGTATTTT. Its translation is CASSPGLAGSDTQYF.

This clonotype was seen ten or more times. The chain links TRBV6-1 to TRBJ2-6, with 8 bases fitting TRBD1. V was clipped by 4 bases and J by 4 bases; unmatched bases: 9. This CDR3 is 17 amino acids long. Per the germline V gene, CDR1 is MNHNS and CDR2 is SASEGT. The CDR3 DNA follows: TGTGCCAGCAGTGGGACAGGGATTACGACGGGGGCCAACGTCCTGACTTTC. Translated: CASSGTGITTGANVLTF.

Many counts were recorded for this clonotype. This chain connects TRBV27 to TRBJ1-1; D is ambiguous. The CDR3 sequence is 14 residues long. V was clipped by 2 bases and J by 2 bases, with 9 bases between them. Germline V gene lookup returns CDR1 MNHEY and CDR2 SMNVEV (reference sequence). Here the CDR3 reads CASSLMQFNTEAFF. The CDR3 DNA reads as TGTGCCAGCAGTTTAATGCAGTTTAACACTGAAGCTTTCTTT.

The rearrangement links TRBV10-3 to TRBJ2-7; possible D gene TRBD1, 5 bases. The germline CDR1 and CDR2 sequences are ENHRY and SYGVKD. This CDR3 region has 13 residues. V shed 10 bases and J shed 0 bases, with 13 bases lying between them. The CDR3 DNA follows: TGTGCCACCCGACAGATAAGCTCCTACGAGCAGTACGTC. It codes for CATRQISSYEQYV.

This clonotype was counted many times. The V call is TRBV19, the J call TRBJ2-7, with 9 nucleotides matching TRBD1. The CDR3 has 13 amino acids. V was pared by 3 bases and J by 4 bases, with 1 base of the junction left unmatched. Germline values: CDR1 LNHDA, CDR2 SQIVND (reference sequence). The CDR3 DNA reads as TGTGCCAGTAGTATCGGACAGGGGTACGAGCAGTACTTC. Residues: CASSIGQGYEQYF.

This sequence joins TRBV23-1 and TRBJ2-2; 7 nucleotides line up with TRBD2. TRBV23-1 is an ORF, and what it does is uncertain. CDR3 length: 18 amino acids. V lost 3 bases and J lost 0; bases outside the gene matches: 10. The CDR3 nucleotides read TGCGCCAGCAGTCATCCCCCGGGGGGACCCGCGAACACCGGGGAGCTGTTTTTT. This codes for CASSHPPGGPANTGELFF.

The rearrangement uses TRBV20-1 and TRBJ2-7, with D possibly called TRBD1 or TRBD2 (5 bases each). CDR3 size: 14 residues. Per germline, CDR1 DFQATT and CDR2 SNEGSKA (reference sequence). V lost 0 bases, J lost 2 bases, and 11 bases lay in between. The CDR3: CSARDRDLAYEQYF. As DNA, the CDR3 is TGCAGTGCTAGAGACCGGGACCTTGCCTACGAGCAGTACTTC.

Only a few counts were recorded for this clonotype. The chain couples TRBV10-3 to TRBJ2-1; tentatively, D is TRBD2 (6 bases). The CDR3 is 16 residues long. V dropped 3 bases and J dropped 3 bases, with 15 bases sitting between them. CDR1 ENHRY and CDR2 SYGVKD come from the germline V gene. The chain's CDR3 is CAISDAGLKHYNEQFF. The CDR3 bases are TGTGCCATCAGTGACGCGGGACTTAAACACTACAATGAGCAGTTCTTC.

This clonotype was picked up a small number of times. The chain carries TRBV4-3 and TRBJ2-1; 12 positions match TRBD2. Trimming cost V 1 base and J 4 bases; bases outside gene matches: 8. The germline gives CDR1 LGHNA, CDR2 YSLEER. This CDR3 has 18 amino acids. CDR3 sequence reads: CASSQASLAGGSYNEQFF. CDR3 DNA: TGCGCCAGCAGCCAAGCTAGCCTAGCGGGGGGGTCATACAATGAGCAGTTCTTC.

In its sample, this clonotype was seen a few times. This CDR3 is CASNPEGAYANTEAFF. For the CDR3, the DNA is TGTGCCAGCAACCCGGAGGGGGCGTATGCGAACACTGAAGCTTTCTTT. The chain recombines TRBV7-9 with TRBJ1-1; 7 nucleotides align to TRBD1. Germline CDR1 reads SEHNR; CDR2 reads FQNEAQ (reference sequence). Trimming at V came to 7 bases and at J to 1 base, leaving 12 bases not matched to a gene. The CDR3 is made up of 16 amino acids.

This clonotype has only a few counts. The chain links TRBV4-1 to TRBJ2-5; the D is unclear. Germline-derived CDR1 and CDR2 are MGHRA and YSYEKL. V lost 4 bases, J lost 6 bases, and 15 bases lay in between. The CDR3 is 14 amino acids. The CDR3 protein is CASSRVWAGKTQYF. The CDR3 coding sequence is TGCGCCAGCAGCCGGGTTTGGGCTGGGAAGACCCAGTACTTC.

With respect to this clonotype: Its ends do not fully match the called genes, so a read error is possible. V gene TRBV6-1 combines with J gene TRBJ2-3; D is unresolved. Germline CDR1 reads MNHNS; CDR2 reads SASEGT. The CDR3 consists of 19 residues. The CDR3 region has the DNA TGTGCCAACAGTGAATTACTACCTGGATTGGTGGCCGGGTCAGATACGCAGTATTTT. Its protein product is CANSELLPGLVAGSDTQYF.

This clonotype occurred a few times. The chain joins TRBV27 to TRBJ2-1, with a weak D call TRBD2 (5 bases). The V gene's germline CDR1 is MNHEY and CDR2 SMNVEV (reference sequence). The CDR3 loop spans 15 amino acids. The V end was cut by 7 bases, the J end by 10 bases, with 23 bases between. The CDR3 nucleotides are TGTGCCAGCAACCCAACAATGACGGGATTCTTGGAGCAGTTCTTC. Its translation: CASNPTMTGFLEQFF.

This clonotype showed up just a few times. CDR3 bases: TGTGCCAGCAGCCCATCGCCGCGGGGCTGGGGCACTGAAGCTTTCTTT. It translates to CASSPSPRGWGTEAFF. The rearrangement uses TRBV7-2 and TRBJ1-1, with TRBD1 as a possible D gene (5 bases). V was pared by 5 bases and J by 4 bases, with 20 bases between. The CDR3 is 16 residues long. CDR1 and CDR2 (germline): SGHTA, FQGNSA.

This clonotype was recorded a few times. The chain employs TRBV27 and TRBJ1-3; no definite D call. CDR3 size: 14 residues. V was shortened by 5 bases and J by 0 bases, with 8 bases between the two germline ends. CDR1 is MNHEY and CDR2 is SMNVEV in the germline V gene (reference sequence). CDR3 DNA: TGTGCCAGCAGTCACAGCTCCTCTGGAAACACCATATATTTT. This translates into CASSHSSSGNTIYF.